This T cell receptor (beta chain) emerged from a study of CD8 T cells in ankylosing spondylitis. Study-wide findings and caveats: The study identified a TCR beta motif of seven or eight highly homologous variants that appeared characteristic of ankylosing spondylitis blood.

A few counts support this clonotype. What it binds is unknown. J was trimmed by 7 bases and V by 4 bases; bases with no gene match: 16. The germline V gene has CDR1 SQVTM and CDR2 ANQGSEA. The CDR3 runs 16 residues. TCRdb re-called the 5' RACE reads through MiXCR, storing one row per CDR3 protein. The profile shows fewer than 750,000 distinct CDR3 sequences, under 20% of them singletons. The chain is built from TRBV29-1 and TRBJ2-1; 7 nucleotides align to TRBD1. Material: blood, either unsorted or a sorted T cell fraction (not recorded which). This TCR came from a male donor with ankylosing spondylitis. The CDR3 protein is CSVAGKIGTDLNEQFF. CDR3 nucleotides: TGCAGCGTTGCGGGTAAAATCGGGACAGACCTGAATGAGCAGTTCTTC.